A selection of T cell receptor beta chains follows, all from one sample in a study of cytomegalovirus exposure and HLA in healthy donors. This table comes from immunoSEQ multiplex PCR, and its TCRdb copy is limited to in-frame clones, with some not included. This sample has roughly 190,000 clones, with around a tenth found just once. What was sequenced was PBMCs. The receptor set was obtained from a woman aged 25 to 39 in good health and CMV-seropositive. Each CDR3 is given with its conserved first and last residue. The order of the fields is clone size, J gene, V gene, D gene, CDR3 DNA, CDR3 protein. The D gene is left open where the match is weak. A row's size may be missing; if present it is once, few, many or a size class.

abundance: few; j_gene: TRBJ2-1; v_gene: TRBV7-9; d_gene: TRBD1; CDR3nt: TGTGCCAGCAGCTACCGATCCGGGACAGGACCCTACAATGAGCAGTTCTTC; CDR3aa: CASSYRSGTGPYNEQFF
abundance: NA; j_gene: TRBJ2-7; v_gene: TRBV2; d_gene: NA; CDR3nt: TGTGCCAGCAGCAGAAACGAGCAGTACTTC; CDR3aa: CASSRNEQYF
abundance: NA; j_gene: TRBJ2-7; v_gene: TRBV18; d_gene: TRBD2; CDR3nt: TGTGCCAGCTCACCAGGACTAGCGGATTCCTACGAGCAGTACTTC; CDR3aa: CASSPGLADSYEQYF
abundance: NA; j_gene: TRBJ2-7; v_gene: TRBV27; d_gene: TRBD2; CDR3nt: TGTGCCAGCAGTTTAAATCCTACTGTAGGTAGCGGGAGCTACGAGCAGTACTTC; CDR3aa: CASSLNPTVGSGSYEQYF
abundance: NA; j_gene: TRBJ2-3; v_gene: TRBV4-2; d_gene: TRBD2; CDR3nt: TGTGCCAGCAGCCTCCATAGCGGGGGAAGCACAGATACGCAGTATTTT; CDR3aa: CASSLHSGGSTDTQYF
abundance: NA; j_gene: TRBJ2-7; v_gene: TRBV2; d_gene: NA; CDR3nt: TGTGCCAGCAGTGAGCAGGGCCAGGGGTACGAGCAGTACTTC; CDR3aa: CASSEQGQGYEQYF
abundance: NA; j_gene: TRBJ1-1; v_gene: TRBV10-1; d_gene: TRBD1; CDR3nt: TGCGCCAGCAGTGGGACAGGTCCTGAAGCTTTCTTT; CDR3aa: CASSGTGPEAFF
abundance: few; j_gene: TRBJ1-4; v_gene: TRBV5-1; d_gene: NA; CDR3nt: TGCGCCAGCAGCTCCGGACAGACCTTTAATGAAAAACTGTTTTTT; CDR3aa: CASSSGQTFNEKLFF
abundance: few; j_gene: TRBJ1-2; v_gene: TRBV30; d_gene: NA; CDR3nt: TGTGCCTGGTTCAGCTATGGCTACACCTTC; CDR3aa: CAWFSYGYTF
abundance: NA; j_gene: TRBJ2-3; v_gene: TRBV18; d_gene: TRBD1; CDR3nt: TGTGCCAGCTCACTCGACAGGGGGCAAACAGATACGCAGTATTTT; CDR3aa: CASSLDRGQTDTQYF
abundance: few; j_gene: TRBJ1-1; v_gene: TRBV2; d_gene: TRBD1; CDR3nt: TGTGCCAGCAGGGGTACCGGACAGGTCACTGAAGCTTTCTTT; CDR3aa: CASRGTGQVTEAFF
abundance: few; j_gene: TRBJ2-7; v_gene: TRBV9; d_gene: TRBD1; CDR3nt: TGTGCCAGCAGCGGAGGGGGACAGCCCTACGAGCAGTACTTC; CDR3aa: CASSGGGQPYEQYF
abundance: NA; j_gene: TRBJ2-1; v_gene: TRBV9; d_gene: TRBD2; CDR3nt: TGTGCCAGCAGCGTAGATGGTAGCGGGAGGTCCTACAATGAGCAGTTCTTC; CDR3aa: CASSVDGSGRSYNEQFF
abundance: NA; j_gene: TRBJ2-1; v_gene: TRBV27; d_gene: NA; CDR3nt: TGTGCCAGCAGTAGGAGCGGTCAAATATCCTACAATGAGCAGTTCTTC; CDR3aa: CASSRSGQISYNEQFF
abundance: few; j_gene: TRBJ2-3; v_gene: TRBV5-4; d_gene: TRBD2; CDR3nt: TGTGCCAGCAGCTTGGGGCTAGCGGGAGCGCAAGATACGCAGTATTTT; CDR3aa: CASSLGLAGAQDTQYF
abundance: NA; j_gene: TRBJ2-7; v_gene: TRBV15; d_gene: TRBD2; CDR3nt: TGTGCCACCAGCAGAGATCATTCTAGCGGGAGGGCCCGAGAGCAGTACTTC; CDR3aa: CATSRDHSSGRAREQYF
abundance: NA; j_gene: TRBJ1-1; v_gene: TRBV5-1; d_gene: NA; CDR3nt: TGCGCCAGCAGCTTGGCAGGGCTTGAAGCTTTCTTT; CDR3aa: CASSLAGLEAFF
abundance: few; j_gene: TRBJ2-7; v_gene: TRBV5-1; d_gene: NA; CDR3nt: TGCGCCAGCAGCTTGGAGGCCGGGAGTGGGGCCTACGAGCAGTACTTC; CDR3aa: CASSLEAGSGAYEQYF
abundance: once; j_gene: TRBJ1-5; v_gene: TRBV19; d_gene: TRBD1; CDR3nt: TGTGCCAGTAGTATAACCGACAGGGGGCTCCATCAGCCCCAGCATTTT; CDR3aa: CASSITDRGLHQPQHF
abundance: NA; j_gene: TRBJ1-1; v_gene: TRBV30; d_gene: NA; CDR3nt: TGTGCCTGGAGTCCCCAATGGAGGGGGAACACTGAAGCTTTCTTT; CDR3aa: CAWSPQWRGNTEAFF
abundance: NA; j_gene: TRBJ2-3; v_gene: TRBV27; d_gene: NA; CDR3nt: TGTGCCAGCAGTTTAAGTCGGGGCACAGATACGCAGTATTTT; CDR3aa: CASSLSRGTDTQYF
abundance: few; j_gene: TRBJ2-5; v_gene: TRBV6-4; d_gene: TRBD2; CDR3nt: TGTGCCAGCAGTGACGCTCCTAGGACTAGCGGGAGGGCATGGGTGGTAGAGACCCAGTACTTC; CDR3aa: CASSDAPRTSGRAWVVETQYF
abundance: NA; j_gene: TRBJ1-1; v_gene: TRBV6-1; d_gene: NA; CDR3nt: TGTGCCAGCAGCCTAGAGAGGGACACTGAAGCTTTCTTT; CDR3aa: CASSLERDTEAFF
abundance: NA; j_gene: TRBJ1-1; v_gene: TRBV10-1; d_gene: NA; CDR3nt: TGCGCCAGCACTAGGGGAGGGTACACTGAAGCTTTCTTT; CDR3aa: CASTRGGYTEAFF
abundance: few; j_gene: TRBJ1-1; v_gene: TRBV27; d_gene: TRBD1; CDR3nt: TGTGCCAGCAGTTCACAGGGGGCTTGGACTGAAGCTTTCTTT; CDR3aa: CASSSQGAWTEAFF
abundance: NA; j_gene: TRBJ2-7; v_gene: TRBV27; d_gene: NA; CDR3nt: TGTGCCAGCAGTCCTCCCTACCGATCCGGGGGTGGCGAGCAGTACTTC; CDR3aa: CASSPPYRSGGGEQYF
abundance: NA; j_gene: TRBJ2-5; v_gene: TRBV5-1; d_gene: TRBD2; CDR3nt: TGCGCCAGCAGTTCGACTAGCTCGGGAGGGCCGGAGACCCAGTACTTC; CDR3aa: CASSSTSSGGPETQYF
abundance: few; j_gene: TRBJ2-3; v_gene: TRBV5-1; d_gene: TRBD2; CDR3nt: TGCGCCAGCAGCTTGGGTGCTAGCGGGAGCACAGATACGCAGTATTTT; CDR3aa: CASSLGASGSTDTQYF
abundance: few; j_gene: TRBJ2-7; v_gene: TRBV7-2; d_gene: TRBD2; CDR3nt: TGTGCCAGCAGCCTTAGCGGGAGTTTCGGGAGCGAGCAGTACTTC; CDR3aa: CASSLSGSFGSEQYF
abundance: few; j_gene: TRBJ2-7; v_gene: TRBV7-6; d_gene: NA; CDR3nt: TGTGCCAGCAGCTTAGGGTTGGGGCCCTACGAGCAGTACTTC; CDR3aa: CASSLGLGPYEQYF
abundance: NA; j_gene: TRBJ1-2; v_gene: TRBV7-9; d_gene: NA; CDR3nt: TGTGCCAGCAGCCGGAGGATGGAGGGACTCAGCTATGGCTACACCTTC; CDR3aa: CASSRRMEGLSYGYTF
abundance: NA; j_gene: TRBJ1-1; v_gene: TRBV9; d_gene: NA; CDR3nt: TGTGCCAGCAGCGTAGAGGGAGGGAGCACTGAAGCTTTCTTT; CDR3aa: CASSVEGGSTEAFF
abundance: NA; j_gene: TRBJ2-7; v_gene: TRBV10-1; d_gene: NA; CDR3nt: TGCGCCAGCAGTGAGGGTCGGAGCACCTACGAGCAGTACTTC; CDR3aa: CASSEGRSTYEQYF
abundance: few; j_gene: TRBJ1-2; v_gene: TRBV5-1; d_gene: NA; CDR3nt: TGCGCCAGCAGCTTGGGCCGTTGGAGGGGCGATGGCTACACCTTC; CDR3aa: CASSLGRWRGDGYTF
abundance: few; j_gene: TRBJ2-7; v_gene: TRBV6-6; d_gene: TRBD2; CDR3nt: TGTGCCAGCAGTTATGTACTAGCGGGATCCTACGAGCAGTACTTC; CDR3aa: CASSYVLAGSYEQYF
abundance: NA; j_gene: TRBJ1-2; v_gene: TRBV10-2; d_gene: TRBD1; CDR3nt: TGCGCCACTGTAGCCGGGACAGGCTATGGCTACACCTTC; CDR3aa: CATVAGTGYGYTF
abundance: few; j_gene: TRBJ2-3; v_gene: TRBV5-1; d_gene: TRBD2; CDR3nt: TGCGCCAGCAGCTTGGGGACTAGCGGGGATACGCAGTATTTT; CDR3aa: CASSLGTSGDTQYF
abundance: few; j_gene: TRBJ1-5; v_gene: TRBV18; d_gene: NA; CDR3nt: TGTGCCAGCTCACCCACAGGGTCCCCACAGCCCCAGCATTTT; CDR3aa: CASSPTGSPQPQHF
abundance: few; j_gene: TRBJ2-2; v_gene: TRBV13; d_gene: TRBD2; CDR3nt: TGTGCCAGCAGCTACGGACTAGCGGGAGGAACCGGGGAGCTGTTTTTT; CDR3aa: CASSYGLAGGTGELFF
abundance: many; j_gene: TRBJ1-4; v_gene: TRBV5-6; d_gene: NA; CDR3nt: TGTGCCAGCAGCTTTATCGCAACTAATGAAAAACTGTTTTTT; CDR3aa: CASSFIATNEKLFF
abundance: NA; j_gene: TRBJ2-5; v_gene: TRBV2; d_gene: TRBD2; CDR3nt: TGTGCCAGCAGTGTACCCGGACTAGCGGGAGGGCAGAAGACCCAGTACTTC; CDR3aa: CASSVPGLAGGQKTQYF
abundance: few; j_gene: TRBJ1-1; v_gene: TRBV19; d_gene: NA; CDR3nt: TGTGCCAGTAGGGTACAGGGGAACACTGAAGCTTTCTTT; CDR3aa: CASRVQGNTEAFF
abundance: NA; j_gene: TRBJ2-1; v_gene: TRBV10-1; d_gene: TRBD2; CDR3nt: TGCGCCAGCAGTGAGATCGTCGCGGGAGGCGAGCAGTTCTTC; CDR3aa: CASSEIVAGGEQFF
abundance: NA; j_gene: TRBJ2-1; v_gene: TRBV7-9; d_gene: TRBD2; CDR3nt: TGTGCCAGCAGCATTAGGACTAGCGGTTCCTACAATGAGCAGTTCTTC; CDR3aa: CASSIRTSGSYNEQFF
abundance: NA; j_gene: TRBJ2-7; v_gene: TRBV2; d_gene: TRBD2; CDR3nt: TGTGCCAGCAGTGAGGGGGCGGCTAGCGGGAACTACGAGCAGTACTTC; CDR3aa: CASSEGAASGNYEQYF